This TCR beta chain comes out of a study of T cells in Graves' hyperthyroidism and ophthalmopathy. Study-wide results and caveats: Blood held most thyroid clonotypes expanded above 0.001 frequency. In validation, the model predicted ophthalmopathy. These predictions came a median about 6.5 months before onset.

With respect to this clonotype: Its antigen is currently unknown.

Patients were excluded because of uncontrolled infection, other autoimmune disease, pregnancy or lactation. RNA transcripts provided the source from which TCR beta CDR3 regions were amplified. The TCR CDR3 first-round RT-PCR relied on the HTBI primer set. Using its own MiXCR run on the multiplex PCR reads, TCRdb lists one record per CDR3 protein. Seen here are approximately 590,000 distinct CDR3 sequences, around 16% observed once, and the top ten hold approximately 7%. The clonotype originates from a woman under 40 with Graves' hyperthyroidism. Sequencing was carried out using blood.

This CDR3 reads CASSLPLAPYEQYF. CDR3 in DNA: TGTGCCAGCAGCTTACCCCTAGCGCCTTACGAGCAGTACTTC. The V call is TRBV5-6, the J call TRBJ2-7, with a possible D match to TRBD2 (6 bases). Germline V gene lookup returns CDR1 SGHDT and CDR2 YYEEEE. V shed 2 bases and J shed 4 bases, with 13 bases lying between them. The CDR3 is made up of 14 amino acids.